These 29 T cell receptor beta chains were sequenced from one sample in a study of T-cell reconstitution after alpha-beta-depleted transplantation in children. Researchers prepared the TCRbeta library using unique molecular identifiers, the study reports. Using its own MiXCR run on the PCR reads, TCRdb lists one record per CDR3 protein. This table holds about half a million distinct CDR3 sequences, 9.5% to 15% found once. Source: PBMCs from the stem cell graft donor, taken from the stem cell graft. Receptor source: a human donor who donated a stem cell graft to a child with combined immunodeficiency.

The rearrangement joins TRBV5-1 to TRBJ2-7, with a possible D match to TRBD1 (6 bases). The V end lost 2 bases, the J end lost 1 base, and 13 bases lay between the germline ends. There are 15 residues in the CDR3. From germline, CDR1 is SGHRS and CDR2 YFSETQ. In DNA form, the CDR3 reads TGCGCCAGCAGCTTTACAGGGCCCAATTCCTACGAGCAGTACTTC. Protein: CASSFTGPNSYEQYF.

The rearrangement joins TRBV12-3 or TRBV12-4 to TRBJ1-2; perhaps TRBD1 as D (5 bases). The germline V and J ends were trimmed by 4 bases and 5 bases, with 17 bases remaining between them. The CDR3 loop spans 15 amino acids. The CDR3 coding sequence is TGTGCCAGCAGTTCTCCGGGACGGGGGATTTATGGCTACACCTTC. This sequence encodes CASSSPGRGIYGYTF.

This clonotype was detected only a few times. This chain connects TRBV7-8 to TRBJ2-7; D is perhaps TRBD1 (6 bases). V dropped 5 bases and J dropped 2 bases, with 19 bases sitting between them. CDR1 and CDR2 (germline): SGHVS, FQNEAQ. The CDR3 contains 16 residues. The CDR3 nucleotides are TGTGCCAGCAGCAAAATCCCAGGGGAAGGACCCTACGAGCAGTACTTC. This codes for CASSKIPGEGPYEQYF. Variable domain in full (rest from reference TRBV7-8 and TRBJ2-7): GAGVSQSPRYKVAKRGQDVALRCDPISGHVSLFWYQQALGQGPEFLTYFQNEAQLDKSGLPSDRFFAERPEGSVSTLKIQRTQQEDSAVYLCASSKIPGEGPYEQYFGPGTRLTVT.

This clonotype was recorded at least ten times. The chain carries TRBV6-1 and TRBJ2-1; 10 bases agree with TRBD2. With 6 bases clipped from V and 7 bases from J, the junction kept 15 bases outside the gene matches. This CDR3 has 17 amino acids. Germline V lookup: CDR1 MNHNS, CDR2 SASEGT. CDR3 sequence (DNA): TGTGCCAGCAGCTCCGATAGCGGGGGGACTACGGTGAATGAGCAGTTCTTC. Translated: CASSSDSGGTTVNEQFF.

This clonotype came up a few times. The CDR3 bases are TGTGCCAGCAGTTTTCAGGAGGGCTCCTACAATGAGCAGTTCTTC. Protein: CASSFQEGSYNEQFF. The chain couples TRBV12-3 or TRBV12-4 to TRBJ2-1, with D tentatively TRBD2 (6 bases). The CDR3 is 15 amino acids. V lost 3 bases and J lost 0, with 9 bases in between.

V usage is TRBV12-3 or TRBV12-4 and J usage is TRBJ1-6; D is ambiguous. The V end lost 6 bases, the J end lost 10 bases, and 10 bases lay between the germline ends. The length of the CDR3 is 12 residues. The CDR3 nucleotides are TGTGCCAGCAGCTCCCAAAGGTCACCCCTCCACTTT. It encodes CASSSQRSPLHF.

This clonotype was observed a few times. The chain has TRBV5-5 and TRBJ2-2, with D hard to call. Germline CDR1 is SGHKS and CDR2 is YYEKEE (reference sequence). The ends were cut back, 3 bases at V and 3 bases at J, with 6 bases in the middle. This CDR3 comprises 13 residues. The CDR3 is CASSSFDTGELFF. Here the CDR3 DNA reads TGTGCCAGCAGCTCCTTTGACACCGGGGAGCTGTTTTTT.

Only a few counts were recorded for this clonotype. V gene TRBV5-6 combines with J gene TRBJ2-7, with D possibly being TRBD1 (5 bases). The CDR3 runs to 13 residues. The germline V and J ends were trimmed by 4 bases and 2 bases, with 10 bases remaining between them. The germline V gene has CDR1 SGHDT and CDR2 YYEEEE. The CDR3 is CASSQDITYEQYF. The CDR3 coding sequence is TGTGCCAGCAGCCAGGACATCACCTACGAGCAGTACTTC. Together with reference TRBV5-6 and TRBJ2-7, the CDR3 gives the full variable domain: DAGVTQSPTHLIKTRGQQVTLRCSPKSGHDTVSWYQQALGQGPQFIFQYYEEEERQRGNFPDRFSGHQFPNYSSELNVNALLLGDSALYLCASSQDITYEQYFGPGTRLTVT.

The J gene is TRBJ2-5, the V gene TRBV9; D is uncertain. Per the germline V gene, CDR1 is SGDLS and CDR2 is YYNGEE. The CDR3 has 14 amino acids. V was shortened by 0 bases and J by 0 bases, with 6 bases between the two germline ends. The CDR3 nucleotides are TGTGCCAGCAGCGTAGTGCCAGACCAAGAGACCCAGTACTTC. Translated: CASSVVPDQETQYF.

The chain couples TRBV7-2 to TRBJ1-2; 7 bases agree with TRBD1. J gave up 7 bases and V 1 base, and 6 bases lay outside the gene matches. Germline CDR1 and CDR2: SGHTA and FQGNSA. The CDR3 loop spans 14 amino acids. CDR3 residues: CASSLVKGAGGYTF. Written as DNA, the CDR3 is TGTGCCAGCAGCTTAGTTAAGGGGGCAGGTGGCTACACCTTC.

The table lists this clonotype with many counts. The chain carries TRBV12-3 or TRBV12-4 and TRBJ1-1, with unresolved D. The CDR3 sequence is 12 residues long. V was pared by 6 bases and J by 4 bases, with 9 bases between. CDR3: CASSLRFTEAFF. The CDR3 DNA reads TGTGCCAGCAGCCTAAGATTCACTGAAGCTTTCTTT.

This clonotype has at least ten counts. This chain uses TRBV11-1 with TRBJ2-5; 7 nucleotides agree with TRBD1. The ends lost 6 bases at V and 1 base at J; junction bases unmatched: 14. In germline, CDR1 is SGHAT, CDR2 FQDESV (reference sequence). This CDR3 has 17 amino acids. In nucleotides, the CDR3 is TGTGCCAGCAGTTGGCTGTCTCCGGGACAGATCCAAGAGACCCAGTACTTC. Translating gives CASSWLSPGQIQETQYF.

The V gene is TRBV7-8, the J gene TRBJ2-7; 9 bases line up with TRBD1. Trimming took 5 bases from V and 4 from J; bases not matched to a gene: 12. The germline V gene has CDR1 SGHVS and CDR2 FQNEAQ. CDR3 length: 16 amino acids. CDR3 in amino acids: CASSPRGGQGIYEQYF. The DNA for the CDR3 is TGTGCCAGCAGCCCAAGGGGAGGACAGGGGATTTACGAGCAGTACTTC.

In its sample, this clonotype was seen a few times. The V call is TRBV10-3, the J call TRBJ1-2; TRBD1 matches at 9 bases. The CDR3 has 14 residues. V was clipped by 6 bases and J by 0 bases; unmatched bases: 2. Looked up from germline, CDR1 is ENHRY and CDR2 is SYGVKD. CDR3 protein: CAIRGDRANYGYTF. The CDR3 coding sequence is TGTGCCATCAGGGGGGACAGGGCTAACTATGGCTACACCTTC.

The chain recombines TRBV18 with TRBJ1-1; 8 bases line up with TRBD1. The junction had 5 bases not matched to a gene; V was cut back by 7 bases and J by 4 bases. Per the germline V gene, CDR1 is KGHSH and CDR2 is LQKENI. This CDR3 comprises 13 residues. CDR3 loop: CASFVQGGTEAFF. CDR3 DNA sequence: TGTGCCAGCTTCGTACAGGGGGGCACTGAAGCTTTCTTT.

This clonotype came up many times. The chain recombines TRBV29-1 with TRBJ2-7; 7 bases fit TRBD2. Germline CDR1 is SQVTM and CDR2 is ANQGSEA. V shed 2 bases, J shed 2 bases, and the junction held 3 bases outside the gene matches. The CDR3 has 13 amino acids. The CDR3 DNA reads as TGCAGCGTTGAAATCGGGAGGACCTACGAGCAGTACTTC. Protein sequence: CSVEIGRTYEQYF.

This clonotype was recorded at least ten times. V usage is TRBV24-1 and J usage is TRBJ1-4; weak D call: TRBD1 (6 bases). The V gene's germline CDR1 is KGHDR and CDR2 SFDVKD. The CDR3 loop spans 15 amino acids. V lost 6 bases to trimming and J lost 8 bases, with 18 bases between them. The CDR3 DNA reads TGTGCCACCAGTCCCGGAGGGGGGCCAGGCGAAAAACTGTTTTTT. Amino acid sequence: CATSPGGGPGEKLFF.

V usage is TRBV12-3 or TRBV12-4 and J usage is TRBJ2-3; possibly TRBD1 for D (5 bases). The CDR3 consists of 15 residues. Trimming removed 6 bases at V and 2 bases at J, with 15 bases between. The CDR3 DNA sequence: TGTGCCAGCAGGGTCACAGGAGCATTCACAGATACGCAGTATTTT. The encoded protein is CASRVTGAFTDTQYF.

This clonotype showed up just a few times. The rearrangement joins TRBV5-1 to TRBJ2-1; 10 bases are a match to TRBD2. With V trimmed by 1 base and J by 4 bases, 8 bases remained unmatched. Germline V lookup: CDR1 SGHRS, CDR2 YFSETQ. This CDR3 region has 17 residues. The CDR3 loop is CASSLYGGTSVYNEQFF. The DNA of the CDR3 is TGCGCCAGCAGCTTGTATGGCGGGACTAGCGTATACAATGAGCAGTTCTTC.

This clonotype was picked up a small number of times. V is TRBV29-1 and J is TRBJ2-1; D is ambiguous. V was cut by 6 bases and J by 5 bases, with 11 bases left in between. CDR3 length: 12 residues. Germline CDR1 and CDR2: SQVTM and ANQGSEA. CDR3 sequence reads: CSVSRTHNEQFF. The CDR3 DNA reads as TGCAGCGTCTCCAGGACCCACAATGAGCAGTTCTTC.

This clonotype was observed a handful of times. V and J are TRBV20-1 and TRBJ2-5, with TRBD2 matching over 11 bases. Trimming cost V 1 base and J 2 bases; bases outside gene matches: 9. The CDR3 has 17 amino acids. Germline lookup yields CDR1 DFQATT and CDR2 SNEGSKA (reference sequence). The CDR3 region is CSARGVRLAGLQETQYF. The CDR3, as DNA: TGCAGTGCTAGAGGGGTTAGACTAGCGGGGTTACAAGAGACCCAGTACTTC.

This chain links TRBV7-9 with TRBJ2-7; D unclear. Trimming pared 5 bases from V and 6 bases from J, leaving 11 bases between. The CDR3 runs to 12 residues. Germline CDR1 is SEHNR and CDR2 is FQNEAQ (reference sequence). CDR3: CASSPGPLEQYF. The DNA for the CDR3 is TGTGCCAGCAGCCCGGGCCCTCTCGAGCAGTACTTC. Full variable domain (remainder filled in from reference TRBV7-9 and TRBJ2-7): DTGVSQNPRHKITKRGQNVTFRCDPISEHNRLYWYRQTLGQGPEFLTYFQNEAQLEKSRLLSDRFSAERPKGSFSTLEIQRTEQGDSAMYLCASSPGPLEQYFGPGTRLTVT.

This sequence joins TRBV6-2 or TRBV6-3 and TRBJ1-5; possible D gene TRBD1, 6 bases. Trimming removed 2 bases at V and 7 bases at J, with 12 bases between. The CDR3 runs 14 residues. The V gene's germline CDR1 is MNHEY and CDR2 SVGEGT. The CDR3 reads CASSYVAGVQPQHF. The CDR3, as DNA: TGTGCCAGCAGTTACGTGGCAGGGGTGCAGCCCCAGCATTTT.

The chain uses TRBV4-1 and TRBJ2-3; TRBD2 might be the D (6 bases). CDR1 and CDR2 from the germline V gene are MGHRA and YSYEKL. Trimming took off 5 bases at V and 3 bases at J, with 12 bases between the two ends. The CDR3 has 14 amino acids. CDR3 sequence (DNA): TGCGCCAGCAGCGGATGGAGGGGAACAGATACGCAGTATTTT. This codes for CASSGWRGTDTQYF.

This clonotype was observed many times. The rearrangement uses TRBV7-2 and TRBJ2-7; D unclear. CDR3 length: 12 amino acids. The V gene lost 4 bases and the J gene lost 3 bases, with 7 bases spanning the gap. Germline V gene data show CDR1 as SGHTA and CDR2 as FQGNSA. The CDR3 protein is CASSSVGYEQYF. DNA for the CDR3: TGTGCCAGCAGCTCCGTGGGCTACGAGCAGTACTTC.

This clonotype turned up a few times. The chain has TRBV7-3 and TRBJ1-1; 8 bases map to TRBD1. The J segment lost 5 bases and the V segment lost 4 bases, leaving 6 bases of the junction unmatched. Germline CDR1 reads SGHTA; CDR2 reads FQGTGA. The CDR3 sequence is 14 residues long. The CDR3 region is CASSSTGGRTEAFF. CDR3 in DNA: TGTGCCAGCAGCTCCACAGGGGGTCGAACTGAAGCTTTCTTT.

The genes are TRBV12-3 or TRBV12-4 and TRBJ2-7; D possibly corresponds to TRBD2 (6 bases). The CDR3 is 13 residues long. Trimming left V 3 bases short and J 6 bases short, with 12 bases between. The CDR3: CASSFSRTTEQYF. DNA of the CDR3: TGTGCCAGCAGTTTTAGCCGGACTACCGAGCAGTACTTC.

There are many counts of this clonotype. This chain connects TRBV6-2 or TRBV6-3 to TRBJ2-2; a possible D gene is TRBD2 (6 bases). The V and J ends lost 10 bases and 7 bases respectively, with 19 bases between them. Germline assignment: CDR1 MNHEY and CDR2 SVGEGT. The CDR3 sequence is 14 residues long. This CDR3 is CATRRDGLIGELFF. The CDR3 DNA reads as TGTGCCACCCGGCGGGACGGCCTCATCGGGGAGCTGTTTTTT.

This clonotype turned up a few times. The J gene is TRBJ1-2, the V gene TRBV7-8, with D uncertain. The CDR3 loop spans 14 amino acids. Germline V gene sequence: CDR1 SGHVS, CDR2 FQNEAQ. Trimming took off 0 bases at V and 0 bases at J, with 5 bases between the two ends. In nucleotides, the CDR3 is TGTGCCAGCAGCTTAGCCAACTCTAACTATGGCTACACCTTC. Amino acid sequence: CASSLANSNYGYTF.